Listed below are T cell receptor beta chains from one sample, sequenced in a study of blood T cells in healthy people across ages. Via MiXCR, TCRdb re-called the 5' RACE reads, giving one row per CDR3 protein. This table holds roughly 1.9 million distinct CDR3 sequences, about 39% found once. Sequenced: blood. The receptor source for this set is a human donor in good health. Both conserved end residues are part of each CDR3. A D gene is named only where the DNA matches it firmly. Rows give clone size only sometimes, using once, few, many, or a class for an expanded clone.

j_gene,v_gene,abundance,d_gene,CDR3nt,CDR3aa
TRBJ2-1,TRBV4-1,.,.,TGCGCCAGTAGCCTCCTAGGGGTGACAGCCAGGTCCAATGAGCAGTTCTTC,CASSLLGVTARSNEQFF
TRBJ2-3,TRBV5-1,.,.,TGCGCCAGCAGCCCCCAGGGACTCCCCGACACAGATACGCAGTATTTT,CASSPQGLPDTDTQYF
TRBJ2-5,TRBV29-1,few,.,TGCAGCGTTGACGAACAGGGTGAGGAAGAGACCCAGTACTTC,CSVDEQGEEETQYF
TRBJ2-1,TRBV2,once,.,TGTGCCAGCAGTAGGGGTGGTTGGGGGGGCCATGGGAATGAGCAGTTCTTC,CASSRGGWGGHGNEQFF
TRBJ2-1,TRBV14,.,.,TGTGCCAGCAGCCAAAGCAGGTTCCGCTCTGAGCAGTTCTTC,CASSQSRFRSEQFF
TRBJ2-7,TRBV20-1,.,TRBD1,TGCAGTGCTACGAACTGGGACAGGGTGTACGAGCAGTACTTC,CSATNWDRVYEQYF
TRBJ1-2,TRBV2,.,TRBD1,TGTGCCAGCAGCTTTACCGGGACAGGGGAGTATGGCTACACCTTC,CASSFTGTGEYGYTF
TRBJ2-6,TRBV4-1,few,.,TGCGCCAGCCAAGATCGGGGCTCTGGGGCCAACGTCCTGACTTTC,CASQDRGSGANVLTF
TRBJ2-3,TRBV7-6,.,.,TGTGCCAGCAGTTTCCCCCCTAGCAGTTTGAGCACAGATACGCAGTATTTT,CASSFPPSSLSTDTQYF
TRBJ2-1,TRBV6-4,.,.,TGTGTCAGCAGTGACTCTGCGTACAATGAGCAGTTCTTC,CVSSDSAYNEQFF
TRBJ1-2,TRBV4-3,few,TRBD1,TGCGCCAGCAGCCAAGATCCAGGGGGGCGTTTTGGCTACACCTTC,CASSQDPGGRFGYTF
TRBJ1-2,TRBV4-2,.,TRBD1,TGTGCCAGCAGCCAAGAATCAGGGGGGAACTATGGCTACACCTTC,CASSQESGGNYGYTF
TRBJ2-1,TRBV12-3/TRBV12-4,many,.,TGTGCCAGCAGTTTTGAGGGGAATGAGCAGTTCTTC,CASSFEGNEQFF
TRBJ2-1,TRBV6-5,.,.,TGTGCCAGCAGTAGAAACCCGGACAGACCTAAGCAGTTCTTC,CASSRNPDRPKQFF
TRBJ2-7,TRBV29-1,few,.,TGCAGCGTTGACTTAGGCTATCTATCCTACAATGAGCAGTACTTC,CSVDLGYLSYNEQYF
TRBJ2-5,TRBV11-3,many,.,TGTGCCAGCAGCTTCTTCAGGAACCAAGAGACCCAGTACTTC,CASSFFRNQETQYF
TRBJ2-3,TRBV4-2,.,.,TGTGCCAGCAGCCAAAACCCTAGCTGGGAGGCGGATACGCAGTATTTT,CASSQNPSWEADTQYF
TRBJ1-2,TRBV6-5,few,.,TGTGCCAGCAGTTTATCTCACTACAAGGGGACTTATGGCTACACCTTC,CASSLSHYKGTYGYTF
TRBJ2-1,TRBV3-1,.,TRBD2,TGTGCCAGCAGCGGAAGCGGGGGGGAAAACAATGAGCAGTTCTTC,CASSGSGGENNEQFF
TRBJ2-3,TRBV2,.,.,TGTGCCCCCGTGAGGGGCCCCACAGATACGCAGTATTTT,CAPVRGPTDTQYF
TRBJ1-1,TRBV7-9,.,.,TGTGCCAGCACCCTGGACAATTCGAACACTGAAGCTTTCTTT,CASTLDNSNTEAFF
TRBJ2-3,TRBV7-2,.,.,TGTGCCAGCAGCTTAAAGGTGGGGGTAGGGGATACGCAGTATTTT,CASSLKVGVGDTQYF
TRBJ2-7,TRBV3-1,.,.,TGTGCCAGCAGTTCCTTCGGGGTGGCCCCATCCTACGAGCAGTACTTC,CASSSFGVAPSYEQYF
TRBJ2-7,TRBV4-2,.,TRBD2,TGTGCCAGCAGCATTGCGAGCGGGGGGAGCTCCTACGAGCAGTACTTC,CASSIASGGSSYEQYF
TRBJ1-2,TRBV29-1,.,.,TGCAGCGTTGAGTCATGGGGCAGGGGTGGCTACACCTTC,CSVESWGRGGYTF
TRBJ2-1,TRBV10-3,many,.,TGTGCCACCGGATACCGGGGAACCTACAATGAGCAGTTCTTC,CATGYRGTYNEQFF
TRBJ2-5,TRBV5-1,.,.,TGCGCCAGCAGCGATGAAGGGACCCAGTACTTC,CASSDEGTQYF
TRBJ2-1,TRBV29-1,.,.,TGCAGCGTTAAAAAGGGTAGTGCCTACAATGAGCAGTTCTTC,CSVKKGSAYNEQFF
TRBJ1-2,TRBV30,.,.,TGTGCCTGGAGTGCAGGGATTCGCCTTGGCTACACCTTC,CAWSAGIRLGYTF
TRBJ1-4,TRBV12-3/TRBV12-4,few,.,TGTGCCAGCAGTTCCGGACAGCTCTTTGAAAAACTGTTTTTT,CASSSGQLFEKLFF
TRBJ2-3,TRBV7-3,.,.,TGTGCCAGCAGCTTAAATTGGCCTACAGATACGCAGTATTTT,CASSLNWPTDTQYF
TRBJ2-2,TRBV18,.,.,TGTGCCAGCTCACCAGATGCGTGGAGAACCGCCAACACCGGGGAGCTGTTTTTT,CASSPDAWRTANTGELFF
TRBJ2-7,TRBV2,.,TRBD2,TGTGCCAGCATCAGGAGCGGGGGTATCTACGAGCAGTACTTC,CASIRSGGIYEQYF
TRBJ1-5,TRBV29-1,.,.,TGCAGCGTTGTTCTCAATCCCAATCAGCCCCAGCATTTT,CSVVLNPNQPQHF
TRBJ2-3,TRBV3-1,few,.,TGTGCCAGCAGCCCCCAACGGGCTCAGGGCACAGATACGCAGTATTTT,CASSPQRAQGTDTQYF
TRBJ2-1,TRBV20-1,.,TRBD1,TGCAGTGCTAGAGATCGGACAGGGGGCTCCTACAATGAGCAGTTCTTC,CSARDRTGGSYNEQFF
TRBJ2-1,TRBV7-2,.,.,TGTGCCAGCAACTACCCGTGGAATGAGCAGTTCTTC,CASNYPWNEQFF
TRBJ2-1,TRBV20-1,.,.,TGCAGTGCTGGATCGGGCCCCATCCTGAATGAGCAGTTCTTC,CSAGSGPILNEQFF
TRBJ1-1,TRBV6-5,few,.,TGTGCCAGCAGTTACTCTCCCAGTCGTCTATTGAACACTGAAGCTTTCTTT,CASSYSPSRLLNTEAFF
TRBJ2-3,TRBV20-1,.,.,TGCAGTGCTAATCCCAGCGTGGTCATAGATACGCAGTATTTT,CSANPSVVIDTQYF
TRBJ2-3,TRBV7-2,.,.,TGTGCCAGCAGCTTAGTCGCCCGAAGCACAGATACGCAGTATTTT,CASSLVARSTDTQYF
TRBJ2-3,TRBV9,.,TRBD2,TGTGCCAGCAGCGTAGAGAGGGCGGGGGTTGTAACTGATACGCAGTATTTT,CASSVERAGVVTDTQYF
TRBJ1-2,TRBV7-8,few,TRBD1,TGTGCCAGCAGCTTAACACGACAGGGTGGCTACACCTTC,CASSLTRQGGYTF
TRBJ2-7,TRBV7-9,.,TRBD2,TGTGCCAGCAACAGAGCGGGGGGGCGCTACGAGCAGTACTTC,CASNRAGGRYEQYF
TRBJ2-3,TRBV6-5,few,.,TGTGCCAGCAGTTACCTAGGGGTCGGGGATACGCAGTATTTT,CASSYLGVGDTQYF
TRBJ2-7,TRBV3-1,.,TRBD2,TGTGCCAGCAGCCGAGCTAGCGGGGCTACCTACGGGCAGTACTTC,CASSRASGATYGQYF
TRBJ2-1,TRBV7-6,few,TRBD1,TGTGCCAGCAGCTTAGTAGGGACAGGATTTTTTTCCTACAATGAGCAGTTCTTC,CASSLVGTGFFSYNEQFF